This T cell receptor beta chain was retrieved from a study of T cell changes during pregnancy in multiple sclerosis (dated by TCRdb to about 2019). A note on the overall study: Changes in the T cell repertoire over the course of pregnancy were examined in this study in women with multiple sclerosis.

As to this clone: Its specific antigen is unknown. One base away there is no much larger clone; base qualities are not given.

Libraries were made using the immunoSEQ multiplex PCR assay. Here the immuneACCESS table is served through TCRdb, limited to in-frame sequences with V and J called. Missing clones are a known gap in these copies; in checked studies unresolved V genes cover under half, and the rest lacks a known reason. The sample yields 71,000 or so clones; around nine tenths were counted once. The top ten clones comprise approximately 1.1% of the sample. The source of this sequence is a female donor with multiple sclerosis, enrolled in a pregnancy study. The specimen was peripheral blood, collected in the third trimester of pregnancy.

Here the CDR3 is given as CASSQVAGVTDTQYF. The nucleotide sequence reads TGCGCCAGCAGCCAAGTGGCGGGAGTCACAGATACGCAGTATTTT. Recombination linked TRBV4-1 to TRBJ2-3, with TRBD2 matching 7 junction bases. Compared with germline, V lacks 1 base and J lacks 2 bases; bases without a gene match: 3. The germline V gene yields MGHRA for CDR1 and YSYEKL for CDR2. The cysteine opens and the phenylalanine closes a CDR3 of 15 amino acids. CDR3 DNA only is kept here, 45 bases in frame from base 1.